These T cell receptor beta chains were read from a single sample in a study of blood T cell repertoires in COVID-19. The data were produced by immunoSEQ multiplex PCR, yet TCRdb's version contains in-frame clones alone and is incomplete. The sample has approximately 500,000 clones, 70% to 90% seen once. Sequenced sample: peripheral blood. These receptors were collected from a human donor in a cohort sampled during active COVID-19. Each CDR3 is given with its conserved first and last residue. The D gene is left open where the match is weak. A clone size is listed for some rows: how often the clone was seen (once, few, many), or a class if it is expanded.

>TRBJ2-2|TRBV11-3|-|15|-
TGTGCCAGCAGCGTCGGACAGAGAAACACCGGGGAGCTGTTTTTT
CASSVGQRNTGELFF
>TRBJ1-1|TRBV6-4|-|13|few
TGTGCCAGCAGGGCGGGGTATAGGACTGAAGCTTTCTTT
CASRAGYRTEAFF
>TRBJ1-5|TRBV5-1|-|15|-
TGCGCCAGCAGCTTGGGTAGCTCTAGCAATCAGCCCCAGCATTTT
CASSLGSSSNQPQHF
>TRBJ1-2|TRBV7-9|-|14|-
TGTGCCAGCAGCTTAGAACAGAACTACTATGGCTACACCTTC
CASSLEQNYYGYTF
>TRBJ1-1|TRBV7-9|-|16|-
TGTGCCAGCAGCCCGTGGGAGGGAGCGGCGAACACTGAAGCTTTCTTT
CASSPWEGAANTEAFF
>TRBJ2-1|TRBV7-2|TRBD1|15|-
TGTGCCAGCAGCTCCCAAGTAGGGGGCGTCAATGAGCAGTTCTTC
CASSSQVGGVNEQFF
>TRBJ1-6|TRBV6-5|TRBD1|15|-
TGTGCCAGCAGAAACTGGGACAGGGTCGGGTCACCCCTCCACTTT
CASRNWDRVGSPLHF
>TRBJ1-4|TRBV4-2|TRBD1|15|-
TGTGCCAGCAGCCAAGAAGGGGGCGTTTGGGAAAAACTGTTTTTT
CASSQEGGVWEKLFF
>TRBJ2-1|TRBV5-1|-|14|-
TGCGCCAGCAGCGCCAGGGGCCGTGACAATGAGCAGTTCTTC
CASSARGRDNEQFF
>TRBJ2-2|TRBV5-1|-|14|few
TGCGCCAGCAGACCGGGCCAAGGGGGCGGGGAGCTGTTTTTT
CASRPGQGGGELFF
>TRBJ1-1|TRBV9|-|16|-
TGTGCCAGCAGCGTAGCGGCAGGGTGGCCGAACTCTGAAGCTTTCTTT
CASSVAAGWPNSEAFF
>TRBJ2-3|TRBV19|-|18|-
TGTGCCAGTAGTATCTCACCGAGGGAGATAATCGGCACAGATACGCAGTATTTT
CASSISPREIIGTDTQYF
>TRBJ2-1|TRBV10-1|TRBD2|14|-
TGCGCCAGCAGTGAGCCCGAGCGGGAGGGTGAGCAGTTCTTC
CASSEPEREGEQFF
>TRBJ1-1|TRBV5-6|TRBD1|15|-
TGTGCCAGCAGCCTTAAGGACAGGGGGCATACTGAAGCTTTCTTT
CASSLKDRGHTEAFF
>TRBJ2-1|TRBV5-1|TRBD1|16|-
TGCGCCAGCAGCCTGATTGGACAGGGGATCACGGATGAGCAGTTCTTC
CASSLIGQGITDEQFF
>TRBJ1-1|TRBV5-1|-|14|once
TGCGCCACCTCGACCGCGGCGGGGAACACTGAAGCTTTCTTT
CATSTAAGNTEAFF
>TRBJ1-2|TRBV5-1|-|13|few
TGCGCCAGCAGCCCTGACAGAAACTATGGCTACACCTTC
CASSPDRNYGYTF